The 9 T cell receptor beta chains below all came from one sample that was sequenced in a study of blood T cell repertoires in COVID-19. TCRdb's table, derived via immunoSEQ multiplex PCR, lists solely in-frame clones and lacks some. Found here are 500,000 to 600,000 clones, 85% to 90% of them singletons; the top ten hold 7.8%. The sample taken for sequencing was peripheral blood. These receptors came from a woman in her forties or fifties with COVID-19, enrolled during active disease.

The V and J genes are TRBV10-2 and TRBJ2-3, with a possible D match to TRBD1 (8 bases). Deletions cut 3 bases from V and 5 bases from J, with 12 bases between. Germline CDR1 is WSHSY and CDR2 is SAAADI. The CDR3 length is 14 residues. The CDR3: CASSETGGEDTQYF. CDR3 nucleotides: TGCGCCAGCAGTGAAACAGGGGGGGAAGATACGCAGTATTTT.

The V gene is TRBV4-1, the J gene TRBJ2-7; 8 bases are a match to TRBD2. CDR3 length equals 15 residues. After removal of 1 base from V and 4 bases from J, the junction contained 6 bases not matched to a gene. The germline V gene encodes CDR1 MGHRA and CDR2 YSYEKL. In DNA form, the CDR3 reads TGCGCCAGCAGCCAAGGACGGGGGGGCTTATACGAGCAGTACTTC. Translation gives CASSQGRGGLYEQYF.

The count of this clone is one. The V and J genes are TRBV7-2 and TRBJ1-6; 8 bases line up with TRBD1. This CDR3 region has 14 residues. With 10 bases clipped from V and 8 bases from J, the junction kept 10 bases outside the gene matches. Germline assignment: CDR1 SGHTA and CDR2 FQGNSA. CDR3 DNA sequence: TGTGCCACCAAGCCGAGACAGGGGTATTCACCCCTCCACTTT. Translation gives CATKPRQGYSPLHF.

The rearrangement joins TRBV5-1 to TRBJ1-5; the D is unclear. The germline gives CDR1 SGHRS, CDR2 YFSETQ. The CDR3 has 15 residues. With 0 bases removed from V and 2 bases from J, the gap between germline ends came to 9 bases. CDR3 nucleotides: TGCGCCAGCAGCTTGGACAGCCCTCGCAATCAGCCCCAGCATTTT. Its translation is CASSLDSPRNQPQHF.

Points on this clone: The junction and the germline gene differ at one end; a read error may be behind it. The chain recombines TRBV20-1 with TRBJ1-2; TRBD1 aligns across 12 bases. This CDR3 is 10 amino acids long. Per the germline V gene, CDR1 is DFQATT and CDR2 is SNEGSKA (reference sequence). CDR3 in DNA: TGCAGTGCGGGGGACAGGGGGCACCGCTTC. Protein: CSAGDRGHRF.

The chain joins TRBV27 to TRBJ1-5; D might be TRBD1 (5 bases). Trimming removed 1 base at V and 0 bases at J, with 7 bases between. Germline values: CDR1 MNHEY, CDR2 SMNVEV (reference sequence). This CDR3 spans 15 amino acids. CDR3: CASSLFGGSNQPQHF. CDR3 nucleotide sequence: TGTGCCAGCAGTTTATTCGGGGGTAGCAATCAGCCCCAGCATTTT.

This chain joins TRBV2 and TRBJ1-4; D is perhaps TRBD1 (6 bases). Germline V lookup: CDR1 SNHLY, CDR2 FYNNEI. This CDR3 comprises 12 residues. V was cut by 4 bases and J by 11 bases, with 11 bases left in between. This chain's CDR3 is CASSVNREKLFF. CDR3 sequence (DNA): TGTGCCAGCAGTGTCAACAGGGAGAAACTGTTTTTT.

This chain uses TRBV19 with TRBJ1-4; D possibly corresponds to TRBD1 (6 bases). Germline assignment: CDR1 LNHDA and CDR2 SQIVND (reference sequence). The CDR3 sequence is 15 residues long. V was cut by 3 bases and J by 5 bases, with 13 bases left in between. For the CDR3, the DNA is TGTGCCAGTAGTATCAGGACAGCCACCAATGAAAAACTGTTTTTT. As protein: CASSIRTATNEKLFF.

The CDR3 loop is CASSPRGDSYNEQFF. CDR3 nucleotide sequence: TGCGCCAGCAGCCCGCGGGGGGACTCCTACAATGAGCAGTTCTTC. The chain recombines TRBV10-2 with TRBJ2-1, with 8 bases matching TRBD2. The germline V gene has CDR1 WSHSY and CDR2 SAAADI. The CDR3 length is 15 residues. Trimming took 6 bases from V and 0 from J; bases not matched to a gene: 4.